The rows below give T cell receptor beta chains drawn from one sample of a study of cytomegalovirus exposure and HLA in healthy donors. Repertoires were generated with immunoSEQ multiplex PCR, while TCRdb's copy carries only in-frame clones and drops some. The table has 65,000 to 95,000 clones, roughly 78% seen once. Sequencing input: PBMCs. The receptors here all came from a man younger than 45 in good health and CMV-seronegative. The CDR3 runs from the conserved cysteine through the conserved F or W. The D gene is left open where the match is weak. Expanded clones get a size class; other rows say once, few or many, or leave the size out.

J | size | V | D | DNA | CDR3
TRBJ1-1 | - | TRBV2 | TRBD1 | TGTGCCAGCAGCCGATGGGGACAGGGAATGGCTGAAGCTTTCTTT | CASSRWGQGMAEAFF
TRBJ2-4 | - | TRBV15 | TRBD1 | TGTGCCACCAGCCCGGACAGGGAAGTAAACATTCAGTACTTC | CATSPDREVNIQYF
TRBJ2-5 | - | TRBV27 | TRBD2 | TGTGCCAGCAGTGTTAGCGGGGGGAAGCAAGAGACCCAGTACTTC | CASSVSGGKQETQYF
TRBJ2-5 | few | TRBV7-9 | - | TGTGCCAGCAGCTTAGACACGGGGGTTCAAGAGACCCAGTACTTC | CASSLDTGVQETQYF
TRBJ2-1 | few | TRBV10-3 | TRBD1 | TGTGCCAGACAGGGAACTCCTCCGTCGCAGTTCTTC | CARQGTPPSQFF
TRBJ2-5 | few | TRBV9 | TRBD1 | TGTGCCAGCAGCGTAGGGACCGGGACAGGGGGAGAGACCCAGTACTTC | CASSVGTGTGGETQYF
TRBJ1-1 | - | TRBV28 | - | TGTGCCAGCAAGGCCGCGGGGGGGAACACTGAAGCTTTCTTT | CASKAAGGNTEAFF
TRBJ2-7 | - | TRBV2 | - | TGTGCCAGCAGTGAAGGCGTCCTAGACGCCTCCTACGAGCAGTACTTC | CASSEGVLDASYEQYF
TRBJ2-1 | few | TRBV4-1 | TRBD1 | TGCGCCAGCAGCCATGGACAGGGGGCGCGAGTTGAGCAGTTCTTC | CASSHGQGARVEQFF
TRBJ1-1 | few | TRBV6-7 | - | TGTGCCAGCAGTTACCCCGGACAGAGGAACACTGAAGCTTTCTTT | CASSYPGQRNTEAFF
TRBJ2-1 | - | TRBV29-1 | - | TGCAGCGTCTATCCCATCTACAATGAGCAGTTCTTC | CSVYPIYNEQFF
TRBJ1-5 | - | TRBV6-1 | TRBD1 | TGTGCCAGCAGTGAGCGGACAGGATCCAATCAGCCCCAGCATTTT | CASSERTGSNQPQHF
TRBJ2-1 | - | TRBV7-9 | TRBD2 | TGTTCCAGCAGCTTACTGACTAGCGGGCTGTACAATGAGCAGTTCTTC | CSSSLLTSGLYNEQFF
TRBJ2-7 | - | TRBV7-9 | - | TGTGCCAGCAGCCGGGGGTCCGGGGTCGAGCAGTACTTC | CASSRGSGVEQYF
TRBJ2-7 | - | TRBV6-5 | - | TGTGCCAGCAGCTTGACCGAGTACTACGAGCAGTACTTC | CASSLTEYYEQYF
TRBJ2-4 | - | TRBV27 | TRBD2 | TGTGCCAGCAGTTTGGGGACTAGCGGGAGGGCCGTCAAAGGGCATAAAAACATTCAGTACTTC | CASSLGTSGRAVKGHKNIQYF
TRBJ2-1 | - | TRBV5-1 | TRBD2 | TGCGCCAGCAGCTTACCCCTAGCGGGGGGTAACAATGAGCAGTTCTTC | CASSLPLAGGNNEQFF
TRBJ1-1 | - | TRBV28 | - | TGTGCCAGCAGCCCCGGGGGTGTGAACACTGAAGCTTTCTTT | CASSPGGVNTEAFF
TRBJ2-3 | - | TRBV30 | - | TGTGCCTGGACTGGGGGCAGGGCACACACAGATACGCAGTATTTT | CAWTGGRAHTDTQYF
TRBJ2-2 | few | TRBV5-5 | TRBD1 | TGTGCCAGCAGCCTGCCTCTCGGGACAGCGAACACCGGGGAGCTGTTTTTT | CASSLPLGTANTGELFF
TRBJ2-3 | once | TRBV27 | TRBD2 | TGTGCCAGCAGATCTTTCGGGGGACTAGCGGGGGGGATAGATACGCAGTATTTT | CASRSFGGLAGGIDTQYF
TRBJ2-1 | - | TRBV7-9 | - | TGTGCCAGCAAAGGACTTTCAAGCTCCTACAATGAGCAGTTCTTC | CASKGLSSSYNEQFF
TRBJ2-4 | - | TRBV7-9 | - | TGTGCCAGCAGCTTGGGGCCCTTGTCTCGTGGCAAAAACATTCAGTACTTC | CASSLGPLSRGKNIQYF
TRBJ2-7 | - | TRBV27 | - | TGTGCCAGCAGTTTTGGTGCGAGCGGAGCCTACGAGCAGTACTTC | CASSFGASGAYEQYF
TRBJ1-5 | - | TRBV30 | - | TGTGCCTGGAATGCCGCAGGACAGTTCAATCAGCCCCAGCATTTT | CAWNAAGQFNQPQHF
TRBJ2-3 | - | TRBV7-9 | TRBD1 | TGTTCCAGCAGCAGCCGGGACAGGGTCAGCACAGATACGCAGTATTTT | CSSSSRDRVSTDTQYF
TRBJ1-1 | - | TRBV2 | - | TGTGCCAGCAGTCCCTCCAGATGGGACTCTTTCTTT | CASSPSRWDSFF
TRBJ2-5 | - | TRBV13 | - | TGTGCCAGCAGCCCCAGAGGTCGGCCGGATGCCCAGTACTTC | CASSPRGRPDAQYF
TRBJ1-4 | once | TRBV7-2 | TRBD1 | TGTGCCAGCAGCTCTAGGGGGGGACAGGGGGGTGAAAAACTGTTTTTT | CASSSRGGQGGEKLFF
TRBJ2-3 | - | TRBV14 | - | TGTGCCAGCAGCCAAAACCGCGGGATCTGGATGGATACGCAGTATTTT | CASSQNRGIWMDTQYF
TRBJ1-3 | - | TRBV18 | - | TGTGCCAGCTCGTACCCTACAGGTGTCTCTGGAAACACCATATATTTT | CASSYPTGVSGNTIYF
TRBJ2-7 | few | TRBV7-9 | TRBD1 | TGTGCCAGCAGCTACCCCGGGACAGGGCCCGAGCAGTACTTC | CASSYPGTGPEQYF
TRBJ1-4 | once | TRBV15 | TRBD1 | TGTGCCACCAGCACCCGAACAGGGGGCTTAGGTGAAAAACTGTTTTTT | CATSTRTGGLGEKLFF
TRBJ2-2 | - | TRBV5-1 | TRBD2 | TGCGCCAGCAGCTTAGGGACTAGCGGAGGGAACACCGGGGAGCTGTTTTTT | CASSLGTSGGNTGELFF
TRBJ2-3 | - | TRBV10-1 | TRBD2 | TGCGCCAGCAGTGAGCGCCTAGCGGGAGTGGATACGCAGTATTTT | CASSERLAGVDTQYF
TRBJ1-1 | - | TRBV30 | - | TGTGCCTGGAGTGTACAGTCGAACACTGAAGCTTTCTTT | CAWSVQSNTEAFF
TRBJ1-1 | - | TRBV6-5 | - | TGTGCCAGCAGTTACTCAAGGAGGACTGAAGCTTTCTTT | CASSYSRRTEAFF
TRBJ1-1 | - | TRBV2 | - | TGTGCCAGCAAGCCAGGGGCGGTGAACACTGAAGCTTTCTTT | CASKPGAVNTEAFF
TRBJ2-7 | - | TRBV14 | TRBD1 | TGTGCCACCCGATTCGGGACAGGTATAGTCTACGAGCAGTACTTC | CATRFGTGIVYEQYF
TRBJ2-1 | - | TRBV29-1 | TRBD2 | TGCAGCGTTGTGGGGTCGGGGGGGCTTAGCAATGAGCAGTTCTTC | CSVVGSGGLSNEQFF
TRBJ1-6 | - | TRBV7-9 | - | TGTGCCAGCAGCTCCGGGTCCAATTCACCCCTCCACTTT | CASSSGSNSPLHF
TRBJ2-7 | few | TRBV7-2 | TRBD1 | TGTGCCAGCAGACCCGGGACAGGGGCCTACGAGCAGTACTTC | CASRPGTGAYEQYF
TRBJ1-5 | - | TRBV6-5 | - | TGTGCCAGCAGTTACTCCTCCGTTAGCAATCAGCCCCAGCATTTT | CASSYSSVSNQPQHF
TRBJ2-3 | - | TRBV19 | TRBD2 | TGTGCCAGTAGTAGCCTAGCGGGCAGCACAGATACGCAGTATTTT | CASSSLAGSTDTQYF
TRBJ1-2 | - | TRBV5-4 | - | TGTGCCAGCAGCTCCCCGGCGGGGCGGTCAGCTAACTATGGCTACACCTTC | CASSSPAGRSANYGYTF
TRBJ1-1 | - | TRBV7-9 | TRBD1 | TGTTCCAGCAGCTTAGGACAGGGGGCGAACACTGAAGCTTTCTTT | CSSSLGQGANTEAFF
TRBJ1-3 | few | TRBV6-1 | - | TGTGCCAGCAGTGTCGGCCCCACGAGGAACACCATATATTTT | CASSVGPTRNTIYF
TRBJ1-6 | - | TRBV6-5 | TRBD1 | TGTGCCAGCAGCATCCGAGGGGGCCAGTCACCCCTCCACTTT | CASSIRGGQSPLHF
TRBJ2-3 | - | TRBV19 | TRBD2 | TGTGCCAGTAGTTCCCTAGGGGAGGGAGCAGATACGCAGTATTTT | CASSSLGEGADTQYF
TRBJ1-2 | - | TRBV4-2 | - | TGTGCCAGCAGCCGCGGGGCTCACTATGGCTACACCTTC | CASSRGAHYGYTF
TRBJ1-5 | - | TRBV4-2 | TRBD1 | TGTGCCAGCAGCCAAAACCTTCCCGGACAGGGGGTGAATCAGCCCCAGCATTTT | CASSQNLPGQGVNQPQHF
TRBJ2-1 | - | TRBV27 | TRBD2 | TGTGCCAGCACCCTCCGTAGCGGGAGGGATTCGTACAATGAGCAGTTCTTC | CASTLRSGRDSYNEQFF
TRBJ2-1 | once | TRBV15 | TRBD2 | TGTGCCACCAGCAGAGATATTCTAGCGGGAGCCGGGTACAATGAGCAGTTCTTC | CATSRDILAGAGYNEQFF
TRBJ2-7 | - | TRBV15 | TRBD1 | TGTACCACCAGCTTCGGGACAGGGGGCTACGAGCAGTACTTC | CTTSFGTGGYEQYF
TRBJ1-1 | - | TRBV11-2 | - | TGTGCCAGCAGCTTAGAAGCGGGGGATAAGGCTTTCTTT | CASSLEAGDKAFF